These 13 T cell receptor beta chains originate from one sample sequenced in a study of technical replicates of blood from a few donors (dated by TCRdb to about 2017). The library was prepared using the immunoSEQ multiplex PCR assay. In its TCRdb copy, this immuneACCESS table keeps in-frame sequences only and misses some clones. Where compared with another copy, unresolved V genes explain less than half of these, and the others have no known cause. The sample table lists 85,000 to 90,000 clones, less than 95% of them with a count of one. The ten largest clones capture over 0.2% of the sample. The sequenced sample was T cells isolated from PBMCs. These receptors were collected from a human donor in good health.

This clone was seen just once. This chain links TRBV5-6 with TRBJ1-2; a weak D match, TRBD1 (5 bases). With 0 bases removed from V and 4 bases from J, the gap between germline ends came to 10 bases. The CDR3 is 14 residues long. Looked up from germline, CDR1 is SGHDT and CDR2 is YYEEEE. CDR3 nucleotide sequence: TGTGCCAGCAGCTTGGAACAGGCAGCCTATGGCTACACCTTC. Its protein product is CASSLEQAAYGYTF.

This chain uses TRBV7-6 with TRBJ2-2; 8 positions agree with TRBD1. The germline CDR1 and CDR2 sequences are SGHVS and FNYEAQ. With 5 bases clipped from V and 6 bases from J, the junction kept 5 bases outside the gene matches. The CDR3 totals 14 residues. The CDR3 sequence is CASSTTGAAGELFF. The DNA for the CDR3 is TGTGCCAGCAGCACGACAGGGGCCGCCGGGGAGCTGTTTTTT.

Regarding this clone: Different DNA sequences within this sample yield the same CDR3. The V and J genes are TRBV6-6 and TRBJ1-5; D perhaps matches TRBD1 (5 bases). Looked up from germline, CDR1 is MNHNY and CDR2 is SVGAGI (reference sequence). Trimming removed 2 bases at V and 7 bases at J, with 12 bases between. This CDR3 is built from 14 residues. The CDR3 DNA sequence: TGTGCCAGCAGTTACCCAGGGTATGGACAGCCCCAGCATTTT. Residues: CASSYPGYGQPQHF.

This chain's CDR3 is CASSALAGGPPDTQYF. As DNA, the CDR3 is TGTGCCAGCAGCGCACTAGCGGGGGGGCCTCCAGATACGCAGTATTTT. The chain joins TRBV7-3 to TRBJ2-3; TRBD2 agrees at 13 bases. The ends lost 5 bases at V and 4 bases at J; junction bases unmatched: 6. CDR1 is SGHTA, CDR2 FQGTGA, per germline. CDR3 length: 16 residues.

The rearrangement links TRBV29-1 to TRBJ2-4, with D perhaps TRBD2 (6 bases). This CDR3 has 15 amino acids. Deletions cut 3 bases from V and 2 bases from J, with 14 bases between. Germline loops: CDR1 SQVTM, CDR2 ANQGSEA. CDR3 sequence: CSVERDSMTKNIQYF. The CDR3 bases are TGCAGCGTTGAGAGGGACTCTATGACCAAAAACATTCAGTACTTC.

The rearrangement joins TRBV28 to TRBJ1-4; D gene ambiguous. Looked up from germline, CDR1 is MDHEN and CDR2 is SYDVKM. Trimming cost V 4 bases and J 7 bases, with 13 bases left between them. The CDR3 sequence is 14 residues long. The DNA for the CDR3 is TGTGCCAGCAGTTCGACGGGGAACGGTGAAAAACTGTTTTTT. Translated, it gives CASSSTGNGEKLFF.

The chain recombines TRBV7-9 with TRBJ2-7; maybe TRBD1 (5 bases). Germline V lookup: CDR1 SEHNR, CDR2 FQNEAQ (reference sequence). This CDR3 region has 11 residues. Trimming removed 5 bases from V and 13 bases from J, with 15 bases in between. The CDR3, as DNA: TGTGCCAGCAGCAGCAGTTGGGGCTTATACTTC. Translated, it gives CASSSSWGLYF.

The J gene is TRBJ1-6, the V gene TRBV4-1, with 7 bases fitting TRBD1. The CDR3 consists of 14 residues. J lost 8 bases, V lost 1 base, and 2 bases had no gene match. Germline V gene data show CDR1 as MGHRA and CDR2 as YSYEKL. The CDR3 DNA reads TGCGCCAGCAGCCAAGTCGGGACAGATTCACCCCTCCACTTT. Encoded protein: CASSQVGTDSPLHF.

The chain links TRBV28 to TRBJ2-2; TRBD1 aligns across 8 bases. J was trimmed by 4 bases and V by 3 bases; bases with no gene match: 16. Germline-derived CDR1 and CDR2 are MDHEN and SYDVKM. CDR3 length equals 19 residues. DNA of the CDR3: TGTGCCAGCAGTTTCCCCAACTCCGGGACAGGCCGCTTCACCGGGGAGCTGTTTTTT. This encodes CASSFPNSGTGRFTGELFF. The full variable domain, rest sourced from reference TRBV28 and TRBJ2-2, is DVKVTQSSRYLVKRTGEKVFLECVQDMDHENMFWYRQDPGLGLRLIYFSYDVKMKEKGDIPEGYSVSREKKERFSLILESASTNQTSMYLCASSFPNSGTGRFTGELFFGEGSRLTVL.

DNA of the CDR3: TGTGCCAGCTCACCACCGCTAGCGGGCACAGATACGCAGTATTTT. Its translation: CASSPPLAGTDTQYF. This chain joins TRBV18 and TRBJ2-3; 7 nucleotides line up with TRBD2. The V and J ends lost 0 bases and 1 base, in that order; junction bases with no gene match: 1. The CDR3 has 15 residues. Looked up from germline, CDR1 is KGHSH and CDR2 is LQKENI.

V usage is TRBV29-1 and J usage is TRBJ1-1; 7 nucleotides match TRBD1. Germline CDR1 and CDR2: SQVTM and ANQGSEA. V gave up 0 bases and J gave up 5 bases; unmatched junction bases: 6. This CDR3 has 14 amino acids. The CDR3 spells CSVEDATGWTEAFF. The CDR3, as DNA: TGCAGCGTTGAAGATGCGACAGGGTGGACTGAAGCTTTCTTT.

This chain links TRBV6-5 with TRBJ1-4, with 7 bases fitting TRBD1. CDR3 length: 14 residues. V lost 5 bases to trimming and J lost 8 bases; unmatched junction nucleotides: 8. CDR1 is MNHEY, CDR2 SVGAGI, per germline. This chain's CDR3 is CASSETGRLEKLFF. The CDR3 coding sequence is TGTGCCAGCAGTGAGACAGGGCGATTGGAAAAACTGTTTTTT.

V usage is TRBV9 and J usage is TRBJ2-1, with 10 bases lining up with TRBD1. This CDR3 comprises 17 residues. With V trimmed by 0 bases and J by 2 bases, 5 bases remained unmatched. CDR1 is SGDLS and CDR2 is YYNGEE in the germline V gene. CDR3 amino acids: CASSVVGGTGAYNEQFF. In nucleotides, the CDR3 is TGTGCCAGCAGCGTAGTGGGTGGGACAGGGGCCTACAATGAGCAGTTCTTC.